These 11 T cell receptor beta chains came from one sample sequenced in a study of blood T cell repertoires in COVID-19. Sequencing was performed with immunoSEQ multiplex PCR; in TCRdb, only in-frame clones are kept and a portion is missing. The table shows over 95,000 clones, with roughly 81% occurring only once. Material: peripheral blood. The source is a human donor in a cohort sampled during active COVID-19.

The chain employs TRBV10-3 and TRBJ2-7; TRBD1 aligns across 9 bases. The CDR3 is 16 amino acids. Germline CDR1 and CDR2: ENHRY and SYGVKD. Trimming at V came to 6 bases and at J to 2 bases, leaving 11 bases not matched to a gene. The CDR3 loop reads CAISSSAGTGTYEQYF. In DNA form, the CDR3 reads TGTGCCATCAGCTCCTCTGCCGGGACAGGGACCTACGAGCAGTACTTC.

The chain uses TRBV4-1 and TRBJ1-1; no clear D gene. V was clipped by 0 bases and J by 1 base, with 9 bases between them. CDR1 is MGHRA and CDR2 is YSYEKL in the germline V gene. This CDR3 has 15 residues. The CDR3 protein is CASSQEPARNTEAFF. The CDR3 nucleotides read TGCGCCAGCAGCCAAGAGCCCGCCAGGAACACTGAAGCTTTCTTT.

The chain employs TRBV2 and TRBJ1-4; maybe TRBD1 (5 bases). Trimming removed 5 bases at V and 7 bases at J, with 11 bases between. CDR3 length: 13 amino acids. Germline lookup yields CDR1 SNHLY and CDR2 FYNNEI. Written as DNA, the CDR3 is TGTGCCAGCAGTCCCTGGGGCAGTGAAAAACTGTTTTTT. It encodes CASSPWGSEKLFF.

The V gene is TRBV19, the J gene TRBJ2-7, with D possibly TRBD2 on 6 matching bases. Germline CDR1 LNHDA, CDR2 SQIVND (reference sequence). This CDR3 has 15 residues. V gave up 9 bases and J gave up 5 bases, with 23 bases separating them. The CDR3 DNA sequence: TGTGCCAGACCGATCGGGCAGGGCGGGGTGAACGAGCAGTACTTC. Translating gives CARPIGQGGVNEQYF. The full variable domain, with the rest looked up from reference TRBV19 and TRBJ2-7, is DGGITQSPKYLFRKEGQNVTLSCEQNLNHDAMYWYRQDPGQGLRLIYYSQIVNDFQKGDIAEGYSVSREKKESFPLTVTSAQKNPTAFYLCARPIGQGGVNEQYFGPGTRLTVT.

The chain has TRBV5-1 and TRBJ2-2; a possible D gene is TRBD2 (5 bases). Trimming cost V 4 bases and J 7 bases, with 17 bases left between them. The germline gives CDR1 SGHRS, CDR2 YFSETQ. The CDR3 is made up of 15 amino acids. CDR3 region: CASSPGEGLDGELFF. CDR3 nucleotides: TGCGCCAGCAGCCCGGGCGAGGGATTGGACGGGGAGCTGTTTTTT.

A word on this clone: Other nucleotide sequences from this sample produce the same CDR3. The chain links TRBV19 to TRBJ1-5, with 8 bases fitting TRBD1. The V and J ends lost 5 bases and 4 bases, in that order; junction bases with no gene match: 4. Germline V gene lookup returns CDR1 LNHDA and CDR2 SQIVND (reference sequence). CDR3 length: 14 amino acids. The CDR3 coding sequence is TGTGCCAGTAGTCTCACAGGGGGGAATCAGCCCCAGCATTTT. Its translation is CASSLTGGNQPQHF.

The chain recombines TRBV7-2 with TRBJ2-7; no firm D call. CDR1 and CDR2 from the germline V gene are SGHTA and FQGNSA. Trimming removed 2 bases at V and 7 bases at J, with 6 bases between. The CDR3 runs to 11 residues. CDR3 loop: CASSLYGEQYF. Here the CDR3 DNA reads TGTGCCAGCAGCTTATACGGTGAGCAGTACTTC.

This clone was seen a few times. The rearrangement links TRBV5-4 to TRBJ1-1; possibly TRBD1 for D (5 bases). The V gene lost 1 base and the J gene lost 0 bases, with 13 bases spanning the gap. The CDR3 loop spans 16 amino acids. CDR1 is SGHNT and CDR2 is YYREEE in the germline V gene (reference sequence). For the CDR3, the DNA is TGTGCCAGCAGCTTGTTTGGGACTTCCTTGAACACTGAAGCTTTCTTT. This gives the protein CASSLFGTSLNTEAFF. The entire variable domain, with the rest obtained from reference TRBV5-4 and TRBJ1-1, is as follows: ETGVTQSPTHLIKTRGQQVTLRCSSQSGHNTVSWYQQALGQGPQFIFQYYREEENGRGNFPPRFSGLQFPNYSSELNVNALELDDSALYLCASSLFGTSLNTEAFFGQGTRLTVV.

J is TRBJ1-3 and V is TRBV14; unclear D gene. Germline V CDR1 and CDR2: SGHDN, FVKESK. The CDR3 length is 15 residues. V lost 0 bases and J 2 bases, leaving 8 bases between the germline ends. The CDR3 DNA reads as TGTGCCAGCAGCCAAGATCTATCCGCTGGAAACACCATATATTTT. It is translated as CASSQDLSAGNTIYF.

CDR3 protein: CASQKAASGNYEQYF. CDR3 nucleotide sequence: TGTGCCAGCCAAAAGGCGGCTAGCGGGAACTACGAGCAGTACTTC. The V call is TRBV27, the J call TRBJ2-7; 9 nucleotides line up with TRBD2. V lost 8 bases, J lost 3 bases, and 11 bases stayed unmatched. Looked up from germline, CDR1 is MNHEY and CDR2 is SMNVEV (reference sequence). The CDR3 totals 15 residues.

This sequence joins TRBV5-6 and TRBJ1-3; D possibly corresponds to TRBD1 (6 bases). Trimming pared 3 bases from V and 0 bases from J, leaving 19 bases between. The germline V gene has CDR1 SGHDT and CDR2 YYEEEE. The CDR3 length is 18 residues. The CDR3: CASSSPYTRTDSGNTIYF. The CDR3 DNA reads TGTGCCAGCAGCTCGCCCTATACTCGGACAGACTCTGGAAACACCATATATTTT.